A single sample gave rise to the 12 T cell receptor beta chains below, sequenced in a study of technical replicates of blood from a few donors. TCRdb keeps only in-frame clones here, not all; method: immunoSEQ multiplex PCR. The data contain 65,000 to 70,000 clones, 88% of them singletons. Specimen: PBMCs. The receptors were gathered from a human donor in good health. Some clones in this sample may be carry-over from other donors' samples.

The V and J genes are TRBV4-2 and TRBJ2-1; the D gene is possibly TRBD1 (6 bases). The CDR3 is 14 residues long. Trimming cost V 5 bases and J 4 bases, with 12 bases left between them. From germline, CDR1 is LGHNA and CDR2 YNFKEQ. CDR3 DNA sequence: TGTGCCAGCAGCGCAGGGGTCGTGTACAATGAGCAGTTCTTC. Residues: CASSAGVVYNEQFF.

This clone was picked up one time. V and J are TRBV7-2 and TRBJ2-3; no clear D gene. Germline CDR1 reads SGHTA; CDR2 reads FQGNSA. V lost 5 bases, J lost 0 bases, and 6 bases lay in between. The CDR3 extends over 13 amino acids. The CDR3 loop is CASSLLSTDTQYF. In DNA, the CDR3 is TGTGCCAGCAGCCTTCTGAGCACAGATACGCAGTATTTT.

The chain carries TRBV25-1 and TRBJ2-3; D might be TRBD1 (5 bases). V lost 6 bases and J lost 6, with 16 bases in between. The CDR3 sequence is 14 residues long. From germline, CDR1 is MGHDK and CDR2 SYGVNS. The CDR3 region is CASRSRVGRDTQYF. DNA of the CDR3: TGTGCCAGCAGAAGCAGGGTGGGCCGGGATACGCAGTATTTT.

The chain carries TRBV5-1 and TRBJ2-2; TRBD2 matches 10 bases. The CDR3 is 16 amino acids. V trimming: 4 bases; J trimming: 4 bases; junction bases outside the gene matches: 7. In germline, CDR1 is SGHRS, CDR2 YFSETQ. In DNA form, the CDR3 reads TGCGCCAGCAGCCTTAGCGGGGGGCCGATCACCGGGGAGCTGTTTTTT. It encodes CASSLSGGPITGELFF. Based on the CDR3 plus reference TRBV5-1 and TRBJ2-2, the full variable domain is KAGVTQTPRYLIKTRGQQVTLSCSPISGHRSVSWYQQTPGQGLQFLFEYFSETQRNKGNFPGRFSGRQFSNSRSEMNVSTLELGDSALYLCASSLSGGPITGELFFGEGSRLTVL.

The CDR3 DNA is TGTGCCTGGGAAGGGACAGGCCACTACGAGCAGTACTTC. This translates into CAWEGTGHYEQYF. This sequence joins TRBV30 and TRBJ2-7, with 8 bases aligning to TRBD1. V dropped 5 bases and J dropped 3; count of bases not matched to a gene: 6. CDR3 length: 13 residues. Germline V lookup: CDR1 GTSNPN, CDR2 SVGIG (reference sequence). Looking up the rest from reference TRBV30 and TRBJ2-7 gives the full variable domain: SQTIHQWPATLVQPVGSPLSLECTVEGTSNPNLYWYRQAAGRGLQLLFYSVGIGQISSEVPQNLSASRPQDRQFILSSKKLLLSDSGFYLCAWEGTGHYEQYFGPGTRLTVT.

The CDR3 here is CASSWDGTGRETQYF. The DNA of the CDR3 is TGCGCCAGCAGCTGGGATGGGACAGGGAGAGAGACCCAGTACTTC. The chain has TRBV5-1 and TRBJ2-5, with 9 nucleotides matching TRBD1. Germline CDR1 and CDR2: SGHRS and YFSETQ. The CDR3 is 15 residues long. After removal of 3 bases from V and 4 bases from J, the junction contained 7 bases not matched to a gene.

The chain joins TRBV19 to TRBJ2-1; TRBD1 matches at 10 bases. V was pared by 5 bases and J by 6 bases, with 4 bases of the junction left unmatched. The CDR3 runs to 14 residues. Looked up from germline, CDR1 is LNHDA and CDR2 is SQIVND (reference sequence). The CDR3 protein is CASSPGQGFNEQFF. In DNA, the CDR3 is TGTGCCAGTAGTCCGGGACAGGGGTTCAATGAGCAGTTCTTC. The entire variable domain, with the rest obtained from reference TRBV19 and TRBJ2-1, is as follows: DGGITQSPKYLFRKEGQNVTLSCEQNLNHDAMYWYRQDPGQGLRLIYYSQIVNDFQKGDIAEGYSVSREKKESFPLTVTSAQKNPTAFYLCASSPGQGFNEQFFGPGTRLTVL.

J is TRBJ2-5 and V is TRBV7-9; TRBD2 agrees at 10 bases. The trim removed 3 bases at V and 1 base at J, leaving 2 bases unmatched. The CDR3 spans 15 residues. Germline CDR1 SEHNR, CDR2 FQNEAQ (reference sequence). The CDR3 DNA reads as TGTGCCAGCAGCTTTAGCGGGGGGAGCCAAGAGACCCAGTACTTC. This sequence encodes CASSFSGGSQETQYF. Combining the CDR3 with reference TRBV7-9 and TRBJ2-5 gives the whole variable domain DTGVSQNPRHKITKRGQNVTFRCDPISEHNRLYWYRQTLGQGPEFLTYFQNEAQLEKSRLLSDRFSAERPKGSFSTLEIQRTEQGDSAMYLCASSFSGGSQETQYFGPGTRLLVL.

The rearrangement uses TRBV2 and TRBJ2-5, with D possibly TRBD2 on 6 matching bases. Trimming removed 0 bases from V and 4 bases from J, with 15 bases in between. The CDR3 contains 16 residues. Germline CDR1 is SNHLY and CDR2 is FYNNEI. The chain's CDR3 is CASSEASGGWGETQYF. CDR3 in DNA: TGTGCCAGCAGTGAAGCCTCCGGGGGTTGGGGAGAGACCCAGTACTTC.

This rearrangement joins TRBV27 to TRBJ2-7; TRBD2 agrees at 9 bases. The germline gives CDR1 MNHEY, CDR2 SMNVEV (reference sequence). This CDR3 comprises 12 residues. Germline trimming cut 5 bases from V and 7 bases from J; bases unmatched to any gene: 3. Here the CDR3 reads CASSISGREQYF. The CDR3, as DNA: TGTGCCAGCAGTATAAGCGGGAGGGAGCAGTACTTC.

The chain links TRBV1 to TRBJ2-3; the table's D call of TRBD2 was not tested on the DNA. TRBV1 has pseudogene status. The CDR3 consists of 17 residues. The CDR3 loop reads CTSSHGTSGGMADTQYF. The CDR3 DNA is TGCACCAGCAGCCACGGGACTAGCGGGGGAATGGCAGATACGCAGTATTTT.

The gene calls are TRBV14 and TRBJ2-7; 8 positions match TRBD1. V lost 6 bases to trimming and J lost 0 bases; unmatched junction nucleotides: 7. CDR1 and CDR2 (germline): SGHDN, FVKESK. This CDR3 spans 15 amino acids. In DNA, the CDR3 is TGTGCCAGCAGTCTGACAGGGGTCCGCTCCTACGAGCAGTACTTC. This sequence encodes CASSLTGVRSYEQYF.